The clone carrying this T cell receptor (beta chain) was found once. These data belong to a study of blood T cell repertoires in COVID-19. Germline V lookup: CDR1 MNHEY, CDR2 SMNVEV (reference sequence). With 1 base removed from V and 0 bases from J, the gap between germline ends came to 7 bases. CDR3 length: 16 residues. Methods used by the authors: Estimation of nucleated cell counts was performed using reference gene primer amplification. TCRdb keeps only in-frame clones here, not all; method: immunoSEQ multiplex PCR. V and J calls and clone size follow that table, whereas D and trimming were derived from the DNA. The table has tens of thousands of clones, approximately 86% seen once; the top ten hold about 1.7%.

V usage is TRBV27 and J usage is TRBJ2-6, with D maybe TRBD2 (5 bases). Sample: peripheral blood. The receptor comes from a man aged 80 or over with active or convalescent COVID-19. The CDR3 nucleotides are TGTGCCAGCAGTTTATTACGGGGCTCTGGGGCCAACGTCCTGACTTTC. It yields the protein CASSLLRGSGANVLTF.